This is a list of T cell receptor beta chains from one sample in a study of OX40 agonist ivuxolimab in advanced cancers. Profiled with immunoSEQ multiplex PCR; TCRdb holds only in-frame clones, not every one. The sample includes more than 50,000 clones, 70% to 90% seen only once; the top ten take roughly 4.8%. Sample: CD4+ or CD8+ T cells sorted from blood, taken in a trial of the OX40 agonist ivuxolimab. The receptors stem from an adult with an advanced solid tumor such as melanoma, head and neck, liver or kidney cancer. Each CDR3 is given with its conserved first and last residue. D genes are given only for firm matches. Clone size is stated in some rows and not others, as once, few, many or a class when expanded.

J	D	size	V	CDR3	DNA
TRBJ2-7	.	.	TRBV6-1	CASMKPMTYEQYF	TGTGCCAGCATGAAGCCCATGACCTACGAGCAGTACTTC
TRBJ2-3	.	.	TRBV10-3	CAISESAFKADTQYF	TGTGCCATCAGTGAGTCGGCATTTAAAGCAGATACGCAGTATTTT
TRBJ1-1	.	.	TRBV14	CASSRGWITEAFF	TGTGCCAGCAGCCGAGGATGGATCACTGAAGCTTTCTTT
TRBJ2-6	.	once	TRBV5-1	CASSLSPKPGANVLTF	TGCGCCAGCTCCCTTTCCCCTAAGCCTGGGGCCAACGTCCTGACTTTC
TRBJ2-5	.	.	TRBV11-2	CASSFGTTGETQYF	TGTGCCAGCAGCTTCGGGACCACTGGAGAGACCCAGTACTTC
TRBJ1-5	.	.	TRBV7-2	CASSLGVGQGGAQHF	TGTGCCAGCAGCTTAGGTGTCGGCCAAGGAGGGGCCCAGCATTTT
TRBJ2-5	.	once	TRBV7-2	CASSLVVSQETQYF	TGTGCCAGCAGCTTAGTTGTATCACAAGAGACCCAGTACTTC
TRBJ1-2	.	few	TRBV28	CASSSQNYGYTF	TGTGCCAGCAGTTCCCAGAACTATGGCTACACCTTC
TRBJ2-3	TRBD1	.	TRBV7-9	CASSLDRSSTDTQYF	TGTGCCAGCAGTTTGGACAGGTCTAGCACAGATACGCAGTATTTT
TRBJ2-7	.	.	TRBV5-1	CASSVPHSSASDEQYF	TGCGCCAGCAGCGTTCCCCACAGCAGCGCGTCGGACGAGCAGTACTTC
TRBJ1-2	.	.	TRBV7-2	CASSPPEGFYGYTF	TGTGCCAGCAGCCCCCCCGAAGGTTTCTATGGCTACACCTTC
TRBJ1-1	.	.	TRBV5-5	CASSLGTVTEAFF	TGTGCCAGCAGCTTGGGGACGGTCACCGAAGCTTTCTTT
TRBJ2-7	.	.	TRBV7-9	CASREGGYEQYF	TGTGCCAGCAGGGAGGGGGGCTACGAGCAGTACTTC
TRBJ2-1	TRBD1	.	TRBV4-1	CASSQAVLGTGVNEQFF	TGCGCCAGCAGCCAAGCCGTCCTCGGGACAGGGGTAAATGAGCAGTTCTTC
TRBJ2-2	.	.	TRBV28	CASSSPYLDRPGELFF	TGTGCCAGCAGTTCCCCCTACCTCGACAGGCCCGGGGAGCTGTTTTTT
TRBJ1-5	.	.	TRBV10-3	CAISESSGGNQPQHF	TGTGCCATCAGTGAGTCGAGTGGCGGCAATCAGCCCCAGCATTTT
TRBJ2-1	TRBD2	.	TRBV9	CASSARPGTSRRDNEQFF	TGTGCCAGCAGCGCCCGGCCCGGGACTAGTAGAAGGGACAATGAGCAGTTCTTC
TRBJ2-4	TRBD2	.	TRBV5-8	CASSLDRTSGELIAKNIQYF	TGTGCCAGCAGCTTGGATCGGACTAGCGGGGAGTTAATAGCCAAAAACATTCAGTACTTC
TRBJ2-7	.	.	TRBV28	CASSPSGSFTYEQYF	TGTGCCAGCAGCCCGTCAGGATCGTTTACCTACGAGCAGTACTTC
TRBJ2-2	TRBD1	.	TRBV6-5	CASGQGARNGELFF	TGTGCCAGCGGCCAGGGGGCGCGGAACGGGGAGCTGTTTTTT
TRBJ2-2	TRBD1	few	TRBV13	CASSLPTGTGPTGELFF	TGTGCCAGCAGCCTACCCACCGGGACAGGGCCCACCGGGGAGCTGTTTTTT
TRBJ1-1	.	.	TRBV5-1	CASSLGTDTEAFF	TGCGCCAGCAGCTTGGGGACGGACACTGAAGCTTTCTTT
TRBJ2-3	TRBD2	.	TRBV5-6	CASSLVTSGRGDTQYF	TGTGCCAGCAGCTTGGTCACTAGCGGGAGGGGGGATACGCAGTATTTT
TRBJ2-7	.	.	TRBV5-1	CASSSGQTGEQYF	TGCGCCAGCAGCTCCGGACAGACGGGCGAGCAGTACTTC
TRBJ2-1	TRBD1	.	TRBV10-1	CASSDRQGRIDEQFF	TGCGCCAGCAGTGACCGACAGGGGAGGATTGATGAGCAGTTCTTC
TRBJ2-5	.	.	TRBV7-2	CASSLSGFPETQYF	TGTGCCAGCAGCCTCTCAGGGTTCCCAGAGACCCAGTACTTC
TRBJ2-7	.	.	TRBV23-1	CASSQAYEQYF	TGCGCCAGCAGTCAAGCGTACGAGCAGTACTTC
TRBJ1-2	.	once	TRBV28	CASSLDPDYGYTF	TGTGCCAGCAGTTTAGACCCCGACTATGGCTACACCTTC
TRBJ2-7	TRBD1	.	TRBV2	CARGADGTGAYEQYF	TGTGCCAGGGGGGCAGACGGGACAGGGGCGTACGAGCAGTACTTC
TRBJ2-7	.	.	TRBV21-1	CARLDGSYEQYF	TGTGCCAGGTTGGACGGCTCCTACGAGCAGTACTTC
TRBJ1-1	.	.	TRBV28	CASSLLGGATEAFF	TGTGCCAGCAGTTTACTTGGGGGAGCCACTGAAGCTTTCTTT
TRBJ2-5	.	few	TRBV7-8	CASSRTENQETQYF	TGTGCCAGCAGCAGGACAGAAAACCAAGAGACCCAGTACTTC
TRBJ2-7	TRBD1	.	TRBV2	CASIPQGLWSYEQYF	TGTGCCAGCATCCCACAGGGGTTATGGAGCTACGAGCAGTACTTC
TRBJ2-1	TRBD2	.	TRBV19	CASSRTSGLYNEQFF	TGTGCCAGTAGTAGGACTAGCGGGTTATACAATGAGCAGTTCTTC
TRBJ1-1	.	.	TRBV5-8	CASSFGRWNTEAFF	TGTGCCAGCAGCTTTGGCAGGTGGAACACTGAAGCTTTCTTT
TRBJ2-3	.	.	TRBV6-6	CASSFGVSGDTQYF	TGTGCCAGCAGTTTCGGGGTCTCCGGGGATACGCAGTATTTT